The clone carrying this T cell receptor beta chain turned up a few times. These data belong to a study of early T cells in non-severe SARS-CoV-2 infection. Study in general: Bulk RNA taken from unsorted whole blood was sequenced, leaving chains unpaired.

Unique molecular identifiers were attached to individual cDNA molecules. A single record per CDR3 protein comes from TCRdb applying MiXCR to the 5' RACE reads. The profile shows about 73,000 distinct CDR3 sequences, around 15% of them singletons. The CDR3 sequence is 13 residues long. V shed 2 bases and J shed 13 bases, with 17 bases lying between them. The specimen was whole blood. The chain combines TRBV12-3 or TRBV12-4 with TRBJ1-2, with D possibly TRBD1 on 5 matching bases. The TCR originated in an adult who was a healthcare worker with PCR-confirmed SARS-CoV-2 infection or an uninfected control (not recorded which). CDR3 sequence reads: CASSLTGTEAGTF. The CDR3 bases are TGTGCCAGCAGTTTAACTGGGACTGAGGCGGGCACCTTC.